A selection of T cell receptor beta chains follows, all from one sample in a study of blood T cells in healthy people across ages. One entry per CDR3 protein, called by TCRdb with MiXCR from the 5' RACE reads. This sample has some 1.7 million distinct CDR3 sequences, with roughly 28% found just once. The specimen sequenced was blood. These receptors were taken from a woman in her thirties in good health. Both conserved end residues are part of each CDR3. D genes are given only for firm matches. The size entry is marked missing in some rows and otherwise reads once, few, many or a size class.

D	size	V	J	DNA	CDR3
-	few	TRBV10-3	TRBJ2-3	TGTGCCTGTAAGGGGGAGGTGGCAGATACGCAGTATTTT	CACKGEVADTQYF
TRBD1	-	TRBV20-1	TRBJ1-1	TGCAGTGCTAGCAGACAGGGGGCGCAGGCTTTCTTT	CSASRQGAQAFF
-	-	TRBV3-1	TRBJ2-1	TGTGCCAGCAGCCAAGTCGCGGGTGAGCAGTTCTTC	CASSQVAGEQFF
TRBD2	few	TRBV28	TRBJ2-7	TGTGCCAGCAGTTCACCACTCCAGAGCCGATCTAGCATAGCGGGCTCCCTCGAGCAGTACTTC	CASSSPLQSRSSIAGSLEQYF
-	-	TRBV3-1	TRBJ2-3	TGTGCCAGCAGCCTACAGGAGAGCCCCACAGATACGCAGTATTTT	CASSLQESPTDTQYF
TRBD1	-	TRBV7-2	TRBJ1-1	TGTGCCAGCAGCTCCCCCCGGCAGGGGGCGCTGGCTGAAGCTTTCTTT	CASSSPRQGALAEAFF
TRBD1	many	TRBV10-3	TRBJ2-1	TGTGCCATCAGTTCCGGGACAGGGACCAATGAGCAGTTCTTC	CAISSGTGTNEQFF
-	many	TRBV10-3	TRBJ2-5	TGTGCCATCGGGGGGCCGGCAGACATTGAGACCCAGTACTTC	CAIGGPADIETQYF
TRBD2	-	TRBV20-1	TRBJ2-5	TGCAGTGCTAGTCAATTACGAGATTGGCGGGGGGAGACCCAGTACTTC	CSASQLRDWRGETQYF
TRBD1	-	TRBV28	TRBJ2-7	TGTGCCAGCACCCCTAGGGCCGGACAGGGAGGTACGGATACCCAGTACTTC	CASTPRAGQGGTDTQYF
-	-	TRBV18	TRBJ1-1	TGTGCCAGCTCTGAGGCCAGAGGGAACACTGAAGCTTTCTTT	CASSEARGNTEAFF
TRBD2	-	TRBV5-1	TRBJ2-4	TGCGCCAGCAGCATACTAGCGGGGGGAACCTCCTACAATGAGCAGTACTTC	CASSILAGGTSYNEQYF
TRBD2	few	TRBV24-1	TRBJ2-1	TGTGCCACCAGGGCTAGCGGGGGGACAGAGCAGTTCTTC	CATRASGGTEQFF
-	-	TRBV6-2/TRBV6-3	TRBJ1-1	TGTGCCAGCAGGGTACAGGGTAAGGGGAACACTGAAGCTTTCTTT	CASRVQGKGNTEAFF
TRBD1	-	TRBV2	TRBJ2-5	TGTGCCAGCAGCGAACAGGGGGCCCAAGAGACCCAGTACTTC	CASSEQGAQETQYF
-	-	TRBV4-3	TRBJ1-4	TGCGCCAGCAGCCAAGAAGGTGGCGGTGAAAAACTGTTTTTT	CASSQEGGGEKLFF